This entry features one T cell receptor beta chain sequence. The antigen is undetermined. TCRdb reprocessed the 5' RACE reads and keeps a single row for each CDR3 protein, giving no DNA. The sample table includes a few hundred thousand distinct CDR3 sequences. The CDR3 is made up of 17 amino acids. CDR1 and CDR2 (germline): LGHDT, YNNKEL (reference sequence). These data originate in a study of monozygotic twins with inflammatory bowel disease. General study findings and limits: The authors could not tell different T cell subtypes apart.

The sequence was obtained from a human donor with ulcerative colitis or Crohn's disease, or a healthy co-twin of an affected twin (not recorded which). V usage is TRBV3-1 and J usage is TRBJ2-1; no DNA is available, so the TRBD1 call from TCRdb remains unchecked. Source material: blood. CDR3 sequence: CASSLRGGSGFYNEQFF.